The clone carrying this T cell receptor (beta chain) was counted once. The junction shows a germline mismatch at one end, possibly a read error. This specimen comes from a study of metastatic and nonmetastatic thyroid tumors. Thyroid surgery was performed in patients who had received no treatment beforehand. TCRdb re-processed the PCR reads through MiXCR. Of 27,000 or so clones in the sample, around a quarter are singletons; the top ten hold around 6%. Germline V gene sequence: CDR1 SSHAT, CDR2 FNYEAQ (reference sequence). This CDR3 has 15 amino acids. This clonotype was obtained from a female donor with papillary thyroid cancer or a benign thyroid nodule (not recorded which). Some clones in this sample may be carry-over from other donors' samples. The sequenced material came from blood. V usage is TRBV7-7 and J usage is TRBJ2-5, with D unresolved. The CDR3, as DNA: TGTGCTAGCAGCTTAACCGGGCTACACCAAGAGACCCAGTACTTC. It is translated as CASSLTGLHQETQYF.